The entry below gives a single TCR beta chain sequence along with its context. This clone's antigen is unknown. No quality values exist for individual bases; no much larger clone is one base distant. The data belong to a study of radiation and T cells in renal cell carcinoma (dated by TCRdb to 2018 to 2021). Context from the whole study: The samples were obtained from a clinical trial, where primary renal cell carcinomas were treated with 15 Gy stereotactic body radiation therapy and then removed by nephrectomy 4 weeks afterward. A total of around 50 samples underwent TCR beta sequencing, made up of about 25 tumors and about 27 peripheral blood samples. A total of 4 million to 5 million unique CDR3 nucleotide sequences, encoding 2.5 million to 3 million unique CDR3 amino acid sequences, were found across all 50 or so samples. Study-wide conclusions, independent of this receptor: In blood, the top tumor clonotypes increased from baseline to 2 weeks after radiation and then shrank by 4 weeks, which suggests a temporary expansion of tumor-resident clones. No pretreatment tumor biopsies were available, so the baseline intratumoral presence of clonotypes could not be determined. Changes in the blood repertoire were not tracked past 4 weeks after treatment. The single-armed trial design could not address effects of radiation dose or scheduling on the TCR repertoire.

TCR beta libraries were generated from genomic DNA with the immunoSEQ kit, following the manufacturer's recommendations. To prepare the libraries, a first multiplex PCR with proprietary primers was run, followed by a second PCR that added unique barcodes, and a bead cleanup was done after each round. A kit-provided positive control reaction and a negative control reaction were included in every sample batch. The final libraries were assessed on an Agilent 4200 TapeStation D1000 ScreenTape, pooled by volume, and quantified by qPCR. An Illumina NextSeq500 fitted with a MidOutput 150-cycle cartridge performed the sequencing, running 156 Read1 cycles and 15 Index1 cycles with the kit's custom primers. The pooled library was loaded at around 1.1 pM with a roughly 22% PhiX control spike-in. The authors' analysis ran thus. Vendor-processed data were analyzed in R, with a clonotype defined as all T cells sharing the same CDR3 nucleotide sequence. For clone abundance analyses, frequencies were normalized to the 10,000 most abundant clones per sample. Public T cell clones, which averaged fewer than five per sample, were excluded before analysis. Tumor-enriched clonotypes and baseline blood-enriched clonotypes were defined as those with an abundance difference of at least 32-fold between compartments. A beta-binomial differential abundance model was applied to find clonotypes that expanded or contracted between blood time points. Tumor-blood repertoire similarity was measured with the Baroni-Urbani and Buser coefficient, and groups were compared using two-tailed Wilcoxon tests in R. The table was pulled from immuneACCESS by TCRdb, which kept in-frame rearrangements only. Such tables lose some clones; where checked, under half of the loss comes from unresolved V genes, and the rest has no known cause. V, J and clone size derive from that table, while D and trimming were established from the DNA sequence. This sample comprises more than 75,000 clones, 70% to 90% of them detected only once. Clones ranked in the top ten supply 20% to 25% of the sample.

CDR1 and CDR2 are drawn from the germline V gene: MDHEN, SYDVKM. V loses 7 bases of germline sequence and J loses 6 bases, and the interval between the two ends is 14 bases. The CDR3 sequence holds 13 residues, the cysteine and phenylalanine included. Kept here is only the CDR3 DNA, which spans 39 bases and is read in frame from base 1. The time point label, as the study defines it: blood 2 weeks post-SBRT. The treatment or condition tag for this specimen amounts to: 15 Gy SBRT to primary tumor, nephrectomy 4 weeks later. To follow tumor-enriched clonotypes, serial peripheral blood was collected from radiation-treated patients at baseline and at 2 weeks and 4 weeks after SBRT. Every patient's renal cell carcinoma showed clear cell pathology. The QIAamp DNA Blood Mini Kit (Qiagen) was used to prepare genomic DNA for TCR sequencing. Only samples passing all quality control checks were included in the analyses.

The sequencing here drew on blood, taken from a patient whose treatment included radiotherapy and nephrectomy. The TCR was taken from a woman aged 45-59 years with renal cell carcinoma. The rearranged segments are TRBV28 and TRBJ2-3, and the D gene may be TRBD2, 5 bases matching. The DNA sequence follows: TGTGCCAGCACCATACCTAGCCGGGATACGCAGTATTTT. The resulting protein is CASTIPSRDTQYF. With the portions outside the CDR3 filled from the reference TRBV28 and TRBJ2-3 genes, the complete variable region becomes DVKVTQSSRYLVKRTGEKVFLECVQDMDHENMFWYRQDPGLGLRLIYFSYDVKMKEKGDIPEGYSVSREKKERFSLILESASTNQTSMYLCASTIPSRDTQYFGPGTRLTVL.